One TCR beta chain is described in this entry. This sample stems from a study of blood T cell repertoires in COVID-19. The wider study: The United States, Italy and Spain provided the acute and convalescent COVID-19 samples. T cells, B-cell-depleted T cells, or PBMCs provided the cDNA or gDNA that served as material.

Original processing notes: It was from reference gene primer amplification that nucleated cell counts were estimated. Some clones are missing from TCRdb's copy, which holds only in-frame ones; the method was immunoSEQ multiplex PCR. V, J and clone size are taken as reported in that table, and D and trimming were inferred from the DNA itself. Among about 220,000 clones listed, approximately 86% were seen once. CDR3 size: 14 residues. Trimming took off 4 bases at V and 2 bases at J, with 12 bases between the two ends. Germline CDR1 reads KGHSH; CDR2 reads LQKENI. The clonotype comes from a woman at least 80 years old with acute or convalescent COVID-19. The specimen sequenced was peripheral blood. The chain employs TRBV18 and TRBJ2-7; weak D call: TRBD2 (7 bases). The CDR3 loop is CASSQGEGTYEQYF. The CDR3 DNA reads TGTGCCAGCTCACAGGGGGAGGGAACCTACGAGCAGTACTTC.